Listed below are T cell receptor beta chains from one sample, sequenced in a study of blood T cell repertoires in COVID-19. The assay was immunoSEQ multiplex PCR, and TCRdb's table has in-frame clones only and misses some. The sample includes roughly 230,000 clones, 85% of them seen just once. Material: PBMCs or T cells enriched from blood (not recorded which). Every receptor here comes from a woman aged 50 to 65 who had been exposed to COVID-19. Both conserved end residues are trimmed from each CDR3.

TRBV7-2	TRBJ2-1	ASSLPGTSDNEQF
TRBV19	TRBJ1-2	ASRPAGTGGGYT
TRBV15	TRBJ2-3	ATSFGLDDTQY
TRBV19	TRBJ2-7	ASSGTSGGTWEQY
TRBV11-2	TRBJ2-4	ASTLGPQLAKNIQY
TRBV28	TRBJ1-5	ASSWPWSNQPQH
TRBV3-1/TRBV3-2	TRBJ2-2	ASSPTGGGFVNTGELF
TRBV28	TRBJ2-5	ASSPGGQQETQY
TRBV3-1/TRBV3-2	TRBJ1-1	ASSRWGPNTEAF
TRBV11-2	TRBJ2-3	ASSPGIRPLTSTDTQY
TRBV28	TRBJ1-2	AAGQYANYGYT
TRBV18	TRBJ1-1	ASSPAESVAEAF
TRBV28	TRBJ2-5	ASSLLGGKPGETQY
TRBV24-1	TRBJ2-1	ATSDPGQGINEQF
TRBV5-4	TRBJ2-1	ASSLNRGAARLNNEQF
TRBV12-5	TRBJ2-3	ASGLPGTDTQY
TRBV5-8	TRBJ1-2	ASSYDRGRNYGYT
TRBV2	TRBJ2-7	ASSEARTVIRNEQY
TRBV5-4	TRBJ2-7	ASSSRDRAYEQY
TRBV7-9	TRBJ1-1	ASSPVPSNTEAF
TRBV19	TRBJ1-6	ASSTVKVTSPLH
TRBV27	TRBJ2-1	ASSLASGGDEQF
TRBV24-1	TRBJ1-1	ATRAGNTEAF